This record looks at one T cell receptor beta chain sequence and its context. No antigen is known for it. Regarding time point: cycle 4 day 1 (C4D1), after less than 7 weeks of nivolumab. Every patient had relapsed following autologous stem cell transplantation, and cohorts differed in brentuximab vedotin exposure. Magnetic negative selection was used to purify CD8+ T cells from thawed PBMCs. Generated by immunoSEQ multiplex PCR, the TCRdb table keeps only in-frame clones and is missing some. The data show around 2,700 clones, approximately 60% seen once. The CDR3 contains 16 residues. V lost 3 bases and J lost 0, with 11 bases in between. Germline V gene sequence: CDR1 SEHNR, CDR2 FQNEAQ (reference sequence). This record comes from a study of PD-1 blockade in classical Hodgkin lymphoma. Study-wide results and limits: Significant TCR diversity gains by C4D1 occurred in CD4+ but not CD8+ cells.

The chain carries TRBV7-9 and TRBJ2-2; either TRBD1 or TRBD2 may fit D (5 bases each). Material: CD8+ T cells from blood, obtained before the fourth cycle of nivolumab. The receptor was derived from a human donor with classical Hodgkin lymphoma. CDR3 amino acids: CASSFWGFTNTGELFF. The CDR3 coding sequence is TGTGCCAGCAGCTTTTGGGGGTTCACGAACACCGGGGAGCTGTTTTTT.